Given below is one T cell receptor (beta chain) in context. These data originate in a study of T cell changes during pregnancy in multiple sclerosis. Data came from immunoSEQ multiplex PCR; TCRdb stores just in-frame clones and leaves some out. The sample consists of fewer than 60,000 clones, around 95% of them appearing once. Germline loops: CDR1 SNHLY, CDR2 FYNNEI. V lost 11 bases and J lost 3; bases outside the gene matches: 7. This CDR3 is built from 14 residues. The sequence derives from a female donor with multiple sclerosis, enrolled in a pregnancy study. The rearrangement joins TRBV2 to TRBJ2-1, with TRBD2 matching 10 bases. Specimen: CD8+ T cells from peripheral blood mononuclear cells, collected in the first trimester of pregnancy. Written as DNA, the CDR3 is TGTGCCGACCAATCTAGCGGGAGCTACAATGAGCAGTTCTTC. Amino acids: CADQSSGSYNEQFF.